Listed below are T cell receptor beta chains from one sample, sequenced in a study of T cell responses to AZD1222 COVID-19 vaccine. The data were produced by immunoSEQ multiplex PCR, yet TCRdb's version contains in-frame clones alone and is incomplete. The sample contains 70,000 to 95,000 clones, around nine tenths of which appear only once. The source material was peripheral blood, sampled on day 0 of MenACWY control vaccination. These receptor sequences come from an adult in good health. CDR3s include the opening cysteine and the closing phenylalanine or tryptophan. A D gene is named only where the DNA matches it firmly. Only part of the rows carry a size: once, few, many, or a class if the clone is expanded.

clone_size,j_call,v_call,d_call,cdr3_aa,cdr3_nt
NA,TRBJ2-3,TRBV7-9,NA,CASSLDSGAWIDTQYF,TGTGCCAGCAGCTTAGACTCAGGGGCCTGGATAGATACGCAGTATTTT
few,TRBJ2-3,TRBV3-1/TRBV3-2,TRBD2,CASSQEQVAGALTDTQYF,TGTGCCAGCAGCCAAGAACAGGTAGCGGGGGCCCTCACAGATACGCAGTATTTT
NA,TRBJ2-1,TRBV7-9,TRBD2,CASSLMLGLAYNEQFF,TGTGCCAGCAGCTTAATGTTAGGACTAGCATACAATGAGCAGTTCTTC
NA,TRBJ1-2,TRBV27,NA,CASSSDGFSYGYTF,TGTGCCAGCAGTTCAGACGGCTTTTCGTATGGCTACACCTTC
once,TRBJ2-7,TRBV18,NA,CASSPQGIGSGEQYF,TGTGCCAGCTCACCACAGGGAATAGGTTCAGGGGAGCAGTACTTC
NA,TRBJ1-2,TRBV2,TRBD1,CASSESLTGYGYTF,TGTGCCAGCAGTGAAAGCTTGACAGGGTATGGCTACACCTTC
once,TRBJ2-1,TRBV6-2/TRBV6-3,TRBD1,CASSLDRGVAEQFF,TGTGCCAGCAGCCTGGACAGGGGGGTCGCTGAGCAGTTCTTC
NA,TRBJ1-2,TRBV27,NA,CASSLSAGLNYGYTF,TGTGCCAGCAGTTTATCGGCAGGGTTGAACTATGGCTACACCTTC
NA,TRBJ1-3,TRBV15,NA,CATSRQSSGNTIYF,TGTGCCACCAGCAGACAATCCTCTGGAAACACCATATATTTT
NA,TRBJ2-7,TRBV10-3,TRBD1,CAIRGDRGQEQYF,TGTGCCATCAGAGGGGACAGGGGGCAGGAGCAGTACTTC
NA,TRBJ2-3,TRBV27,NA,CASSHLTGSGTDTQYF,TGTGCCAGCAGTCACCTAACAGGGTCGGGCACAGATACGCAGTATTTT
once,TRBJ2-1,TRBV6-5,NA,CASSYPGTFPNEQFF,TGTGCCAGCAGTTACCCGGGGACTTTTCCCAATGAGCAGTTCTTC
NA,TRBJ1-2,TRBV7-2,NA,CASSLGQPYGYTF,TGTGCCAGCAGCTTAGGACAGCCCTATGGCTACACCTTC
NA,TRBJ2-2,TRBV7-9,NA,CASSLGPLIANTGELFF,TGTGCCAGCAGTCTCGGCCCCCTTATCGCGAACACCGGGGAGCTGTTTTTT
few,TRBJ1-3,TRBV30,TRBD1,CAWSVRGRDGNTIYF,TGTGCCTGGAGTGTCAGGGGGCGCGACGGAAACACCATATATTTT
NA,TRBJ2-5,TRBV14,NA,CASSSRETQYF,TGTGCCAGCAGCTCACGGGAGACCCAGTACTTC
NA,TRBJ2-1,TRBV6-1,NA,CASSETPYNEQFF,TGTGCCAGCAGTGAAACACCGTACAATGAGCAGTTCTTC
NA,TRBJ1-5,TRBV28,NA,CASGIGNQPQHF,TGTGCCAGCGGGATAGGCAATCAGCCCCAGCATTTT
NA,TRBJ2-1,TRBV18,NA,CASSPPSLPGNEQFF,TGTGCCAGCTCACCACCATCCCTCCCAGGCAATGAGCAGTTCTTC
NA,TRBJ1-2,TRBV28,NA,CASSFGRAGGYGYTF,TGTGCCAGCAGTTTTGGAAGGGCTGGGGGCTATGGCTACACCTTC
NA,TRBJ1-2,TRBV28,NA,CASSENAAWGYTF,TGTGCCAGCAGTGAGAACGCAGCGTGGGGCTACACCTTC
NA,TRBJ1-4,TRBV28,NA,CASRTAQGYEKLFF,TGTGCCAGTAGAACGGCCCAGGGGTATGAAAAACTGTTTTTT
NA,TRBJ2-3,TRBV6-2/TRBV6-3,NA,CASSYSPRADTQYF,TGTGCCAGCAGTTACTCCCCTAGAGCAGATACGCAGTATTTT
NA,TRBJ1-2,TRBV30,NA,CAWSFQAGAYGYTF,TGTGCCTGGTCCTTCCAAGCCGGTGCATATGGCTACACCTTC
NA,TRBJ2-5,TRBV28,TRBD1,CASSSRQGETQYF,TGTGCCAGCAGTTCCCGACAGGGAGAGACCCAGTACTTC
NA,TRBJ2-1,TRBV10-3,TRBD2,CAFIAGGGNEQFF,TGTGCCTTCATAGCGGGAGGGGGCAATGAGCAGTTCTTC
NA,TRBJ2-3,TRBV24-1,TRBD2,CATSDYTSGGTDTQYF,TGTGCCACCAGTGATTATACTAGCGGGGGCACAGATACGCAGTATTTT
NA,TRBJ2-1,TRBV29-1,NA,CSCVLGYNEQFF,TGCAGCTGCGTCCTGGGCTACAATGAGCAGTTCTTC
NA,TRBJ2-2,TRBV19,NA,CASSIDLRGSGELFF,TGTGCCAGTAGTATAGATCTAAGGGGCTCCGGGGAGCTGTTTTTT
NA,TRBJ1-1,TRBV18,NA,CASSLKNTEAFF,TGTGCCAGCTCACTGAAGAACACTGAAGCTTTCTTT
NA,TRBJ1-2,TRBV27,TRBD1,CASTKGAGTGVGYTF,TGTGCCAGCACCAAGGGAGCGGGGACAGGGGTGGGCTACACCTTC
few,TRBJ1-5,TRBV7-9,NA,CASSLDGSFLDQPQHF,TGTGCCAGCAGCTTAGATGGAAGCTTTTTAGATCAGCCCCAGCATTTT
NA,TRBJ2-2,TRBV9,NA,CASSVDGTSTGELFF,TGTGCCAGCAGCGTAGATGGGACATCGACCGGGGAGCTGTTTTTT
NA,TRBJ2-1,TRBV4-3,NA,CASSQGAGFYNEQFF,TGCGCCAGCAGCCAAGGGGCGGGGTTCTACAATGAGCAGTTCTTC
once,TRBJ1-2,TRBV27,NA,CASSLSDNYGYTF,TGTGCCAGCAGTTTATCGGATAACTATGGCTACACCTTC
NA,TRBJ1-5,TRBV21-1,NA,CASSKAFGRLGQPQHF,TGTGCCAGCAGCAAAGCGTTCGGCAGGCTCGGGCAGCCCCAGCATTTT
NA,TRBJ1-5,TRBV18,NA,CASSPPGTESNQPQHF,TGTGCCAGCTCACCACCGGGGACTGAAAGCAATCAGCCCCAGCATTTT
NA,TRBJ2-3,TRBV27,NA,CASSLVKVSTDTQYF,TGTGCCAGCAGTTTGGTGAAGGTTAGCACAGATACGCAGTATTTT
once,TRBJ2-1,TRBV6-2/TRBV6-3,NA,CASSYEGGTGRVQFF,TGTGCCAGCAGTTACGAGGGGGGGACAGGTAGAGTGCAGTTCTTC
once,TRBJ1-2,TRBV10-3,NA,CAISDRGYGYTF,TGTGCCATCAGTGATCGGGGCTATGGCTACACCTTC